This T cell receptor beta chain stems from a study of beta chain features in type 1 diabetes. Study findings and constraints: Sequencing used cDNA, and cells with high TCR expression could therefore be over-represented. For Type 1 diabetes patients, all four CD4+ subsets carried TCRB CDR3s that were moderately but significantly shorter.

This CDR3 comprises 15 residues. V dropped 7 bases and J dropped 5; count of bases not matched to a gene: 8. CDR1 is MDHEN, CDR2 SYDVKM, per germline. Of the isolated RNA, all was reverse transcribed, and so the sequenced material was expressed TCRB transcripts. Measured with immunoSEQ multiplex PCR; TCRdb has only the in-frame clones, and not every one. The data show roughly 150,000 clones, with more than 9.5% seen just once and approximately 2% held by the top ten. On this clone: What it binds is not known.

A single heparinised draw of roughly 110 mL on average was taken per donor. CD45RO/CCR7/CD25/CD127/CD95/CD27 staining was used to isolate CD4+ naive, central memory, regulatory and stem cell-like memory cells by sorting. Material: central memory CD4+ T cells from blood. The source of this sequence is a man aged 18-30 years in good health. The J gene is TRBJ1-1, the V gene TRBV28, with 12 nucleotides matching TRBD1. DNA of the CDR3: TGTGCCAGCATCCAACCGGGACAGGGGGCAACTGAAGCTTTCTTT. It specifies CASIQPGQGATEAFF.